The clone carrying this T cell receptor (beta chain) has only one observation. Antigen specificity is unknown. About 30,000 T cell genomes, or approximately 0.3 ug DNA, went into unsorted PBMC replicate PCRs. Assay used: immunoSEQ multiplex PCR; TCRdb lists only in-frame clones, some missing. The repertoire holds about 470,000 clones, with around 79% as singletons. Genomic DNA came from tens of millions of PBMCs in unsorted samples. The sample comes from a study of shared clonotypes between healthy human individuals. Study findings and constraints: Collection of samples was limited to blood; tissue repertoires likely differ.

The CDR3 length is 13 residues. V lost 2 bases to trimming and J lost 7 bases, with 9 bases between them. Per germline, CDR1 SGHTA and CDR2 FQGTGA. The sequence was obtained from a woman aged 40-49 years in good health. Some clones in this sample may be carry-over from other donors' samples. The sequenced sample was PBMCs. This rearrangement joins TRBV7-3 to TRBJ1-5, with D perhaps matching TRBD1 (5 bases). The DNA for the CDR3 is TGTGCCAGCAGCTTAGGCGAGGGGCAGCCCCAGCATTTT. The encoded protein is CASSLGEGQPQHF.